The rows below give T cell receptor beta chains drawn from one sample of a study of blood T cell repertoires in COVID-19. The protocol was immunoSEQ multiplex PCR, while the TCRdb copy is restricted to in-frame clones and leaves out a portion. The sample carries approximately 360,000 clones, 70% to 90% recorded once. The sequenced material came from PBMCs or T cells enriched from blood (not recorded which). These receptor sequences come from a man aged 40-55 years in a cohort exposed to, infected with or recovered from COVID-19 (not recorded which). Each CDR3 is given with its conserved first and last residue. Fields, in order: D gene, V gene, clone size, J gene, CDR3 protein, CDR3 DNA. D genes are given only for firm matches. Rows give clone size only sometimes, using once, few, many, or a class for an expanded clone.

>TRBD2|TRBV3-1/TRBV3-2|-|TRBJ2-3
CASSQEGGTSGTDTQYF
TGTGCCAGCAGCCAAGAAGGTGGGACTAGCGGGACCGATACGCAGTATTTT
>TRBD1|TRBV5-1|-|TRBJ1-1
CASSFGTAMNTEAFF
TGCGCCAGCAGCTTTGGGACAGCCATGAACACTGAAGCTTTCTTT
>-|TRBV10-3|-|TRBJ2-1
CAISESVGAGNEQFF
TGTGCCATCAGTGAGTCCGTGGGAGCGGGCAATGAGCAGTTCTTC
>TRBD1|TRBV19|-|TRBJ2-7
CASSKDRGQYEQYF
TGTGCCAGTAGTAAGGACAGGGGACAATACGAGCAGTACTTC
>-|TRBV3-1/TRBV3-2|-|TRBJ1-2
CASSQGLGYTF
TGTGCCAGCAGCCAGGGGCTCGGCTACACCTTC
>-|TRBV10-3|-|TRBJ2-1
CAISAPQRHEQFF
TGTGCCATCAGTGCTCCCCAGCGGCATGAGCAGTTCTTC
>TRBD2|TRBV10-3|few|TRBJ2-7
CATGGLARYEQYF
TGTGCCACCGGAGGACTAGCGAGATACGAGCAGTACTTC
>TRBD2|TRBV4-2|-|TRBJ2-1
CASSQLSLASEQFF
TGTGCCAGCAGCCAACTCTCACTAGCGAGTGAGCAGTTCTTC
>-|TRBV7-6|-|TRBJ1-2
CASSPGQRYGYTF
TGTGCCAGCAGCCCGGGACAACGATATGGCTACACCTTC
>-|TRBV5-7|once|TRBJ1-2
CASSYQPKGVNTF
TGTGCCAGCAGCTACCAGCCTAAGGGGGTAAACACCTTC
>-|TRBV5-1|-|TRBJ1-4
CASSLDGIGEKLFF
TGCGCCAGCAGCTTGGACGGGATAGGCGAAAAACTGTTTTTT
>TRBD2|TRBV7-3|-|TRBJ2-6
CASAGLAVTGANVLTF
TGTGCCAGCGCGGGACTAGCGGTGACTGGGGCCAACGTCCTGACTTTC
>-|TRBV7-9|-|TRBJ1-5
CASSFGSNQPQHF
TGTGCCAGCAGCTTCGGTAGCAATCAGCCCCAGCATTTT
>TRBD2|TRBV27|-|TRBJ2-5
CASSLGLAGGETQYF
TGTGCCAGCAGTTTGGGGCTAGCGGGGGGGGAGACCCAGTACTTC
>TRBD1|TRBV7-3|-|TRBJ1-5
CASSLTGTGEYPQHF
TGTGCCAGCAGTCTGACCGGGACAGGGGAATATCCCCAGCATTTT
>-|TRBV3-1/TRBV3-2|-|TRBJ1-1
CASRVSPGVGTEAFF
TGTGCCAGCAGGGTCAGTCCGGGGGTGGGTACTGAAGCTTTCTTT
>-|TRBV28|-|TRBJ2-4
CASSAPGEAKNIQYF
TGTGCCAGCAGTGCCCCCGGGGAGGCCAAAAACATTCAGTACTTC
>TRBD1|TRBV6-5|once|TRBJ1-2
CASRGTVPYGYTF
TGTGCCAGCAGAGGGACAGTCCCCTATGGCTACACCTTC
>-|TRBV18|few|TRBJ2-3
CASSINGGGDTQYF
TGTGCCAGCTCAATTAATGGAGGGGGCGATACGCAGTATTTT
>-|TRBV9|-|TRBJ1-1
CASSVVGSGRTEAFF
TGTGCCAGCAGCGTAGTGGGATCAGGGAGGACTGAAGCTTTCTTT
>-|TRBV18|-|TRBJ1-1
CASSPRQYTEAFF
TGTGCCAGCTCACCACGACAGTACACTGAAGCTTTCTTT
>-|TRBV4-2|once|TRBJ2-5
CASSISASVGETQYF
TGTGCCAGCAGCATATCCGCTAGCGTTGGAGAGACCCAGTACTTC
>TRBD1|TRBV10-1|-|TRBJ1-6
CASSDGTGGNSPLHF
TGCGCCAGCAGTGACGGGACAGGGGGGAATTCACCCCTCCACTTT
>-|TRBV10-3|-|TRBJ2-5
CAISESNGGEETQYF
TGTGCCATCAGTGAGTCTAACGGAGGAGAAGAGACCCAGTACTTC
>-|TRBV2|few|TRBJ1-6
CASSQTAVYTPLHF
TGTGCCAGCAGTCAGACAGCTGTGTATACTCCCCTCCACTTT
>TRBD1|TRBV10-3|-|TRBJ1-6
CATKPGQGADSPLHF
TGTGCCACGAAACCGGGACAGGGGGCAGATTCACCCCTCCACTTT
>TRBD1|TRBV18|-|TRBJ2-7
CASSPKQGAYEQYF
TGTGCCAGCTCACCGAAACAGGGGGCCTACGAGCAGTACTTC
>-|TRBV29-1|-|TRBJ2-7
CSVKDTYEQYF
TGCAGCGTTAAGGACACCTACGAGCAGTACTTC
>TRBD1|TRBV28|-|TRBJ1-2
CASKAGGDYGYTF
TGTGCCAGCAAGGCAGGGGGAGACTATGGCTACACCTTC
>TRBD1|TRBV11-2|-|TRBJ2-5
CASSPLRTGYVETQYF
TGTGCCAGCAGCCCGCTAAGGACAGGGTATGTGGAGACCCAGTACTTC